This T cell receptor (beta chain) was profiled in a study of memory CD4+ T cells and cytomegalovirus serostatus. Looking at the study overall: Of the healthy Belgian adults, under 10 were CMV seropositive and fewer than 30 seronegative. Study-level findings and limits: The CMV-associated TCR signature appears largely within the CD4+ memory repertoire.

Points on this clone: The antigen is undetermined.

Sequencing was performed with immunoSEQ multiplex PCR; in TCRdb, only in-frame clones are kept and a portion is missing. The sample has 48,000 or so clones; about three quarters are singletons. Germline CDR1 is SGHVS and CDR2 is FQNEAQ. Trimming left V 5 bases short and J 6 bases short, with 13 bases between. The CDR3 runs 13 residues. The sort gate was single viable CD3+CD4+CD8-CD45RO+ cells for memory CD4+ T cells. The chain uses TRBV7-8 and TRBJ1-1; D may be TRBD1 (6 bases). Input material: memory CD4+ T cells from blood. The receptor comes from an adult in good health and CMV-seronegative. This CDR3 reads CASSPGDGAEAFF. The CDR3 nucleotides are TGTGCCAGCAGCCCAGGGGATGGCGCTGAAGCTTTCTTT.